The 17 T cell receptor beta chains presented below share a single source sample, sequenced in a study of blood T cells in healthy people across ages. Through a sample-barcoded 5' primer and a J-beta primer mix, a second PCR was run for roughly 7 to 11 cycles. TCRdb itself ran the 5' RACE reads through MiXCR, one entry per CDR3 protein. In the table there are about 1.6 million distinct CDR3 sequences, about 31% of which are singletons. The sequencing input was blood. These receptors were obtained from a woman in her twenties or thirties in good health.

This clonotype showed up just a few times. The V and J genes are TRBV27 and TRBJ2-3; 8 bases fit TRBD2. Germline CDR1 is MNHEY and CDR2 is SMNVEV (reference sequence). V lost 5 bases, J lost 2 bases, and 9 bases stayed unmatched. This CDR3 has 16 amino acids. The CDR3 sequence: CASSLTLAENTDTQYF. In DNA, the CDR3 is TGTGCCAGCAGTCTAACACTAGCGGAGAACACAGATACGCAGTATTTT.

The gene calls are TRBV5-1 and TRBJ2-1, with D possibly being TRBD1 or TRBD2 (5 bases each). CDR3 length equals 16 residues. Germline CDR1 reads SGHRS; CDR2 reads YFSETQ. V lost 7 bases and J lost 2, with 19 bases in between. DNA of the CDR3: TGCGCCAGCGGCCGTGAGGGCAGGGCTGCCTACAATGAGCAGTTCTTC. Its translation is CASGREGRAAYNEQFF.

This clonotype was counted only a few times. The chain combines TRBV7-9 with TRBJ2-1, with 14 bases matching TRBD2. The CDR3 spans 16 residues. V was clipped by 5 bases and J by 10 bases; unmatched bases: 10. Germline loops: CDR1 SEHNR, CDR2 FQNEAQ (reference sequence). This chain's CDR3 is CASSPPGLAGGEEQFF. The CDR3 DNA is TGTGCCAGCAGCCCGCCCGGACTAGCGGGAGGAGAGGAGCAGTTCTTC.

A few counts support this clonotype. The chain joins TRBV7-9 to TRBJ1-2; 10 bases fit TRBD1. The J segment lost 2 bases and the V segment lost 6 bases, leaving 3 bases of the junction unmatched. The germline V gene encodes CDR1 SEHNR and CDR2 FQNEAQ (reference sequence). The CDR3 is 14 residues long. CDR3 coding DNA: TGTGCCAGCAGACCGACAGGGGGCAACTATGGCTACACCTTC. Encoded protein: CASRPTGGNYGYTF.

V usage is TRBV11-1 and J usage is TRBJ2-1, with D perhaps TRBD2 (6 bases). Germline-derived CDR1 and CDR2 are SGHAT and FQDESV (reference sequence). Trimming left V 2 bases short and J 12 bases short, with 17 bases between. The CDR3 is 14 residues long. The CDR3 reads CASSLRRTRDGQFF. The CDR3 DNA reads as TGTGCCAGCAGCTTAAGGAGAACGCGGGATGGGCAGTTCTTC.

The rearrangement uses TRBV2 and TRBJ2-7; possibly TRBD2 for D (5 bases). CDR1 is SNHLY, CDR2 FYNNEI, per germline. The CDR3 runs 14 residues. Deletions cut 1 base from V and 6 bases from J, with 13 bases between. The CDR3 loop reads CASSEGVMSGEQYF. In DNA, the CDR3 is TGTGCCAGCAGTGAAGGGGTGATGAGCGGCGAGCAGTACTTC.

V usage is TRBV20-1 and J usage is TRBJ2-2; possibly TRBD1 or TRBD2 for D (5 bases each). V was trimmed by 3 bases and J by 7 bases, leaving 9 bases between them. This CDR3 spans 12 amino acids. Germline loops: CDR1 DFQATT, CDR2 SNEGSKA (reference sequence). CDR3 sequence (DNA): TGCAGTGCTAGCAGAGGGGACGGGGAGCTGTTTTTT. Residues: CSASRGDGELFF.

The V gene is TRBV9, the J gene TRBJ2-7, with TRBD2 matching over 7 bases. V was clipped by 4 bases and J by 6 bases; unmatched bases: 13. CDR1 is SGDLS and CDR2 is YYNGEE in the germline V gene. This CDR3 spans 15 amino acids. CDR3 amino acids: CASSPLGGSRSEQYF. The CDR3 DNA follows: TGTGCCAGCAGCCCATTGGGCGGGAGTAGGTCCGAGCAGTACTTC.

The chain uses TRBV20-1 and TRBJ2-7; possibly TRBD1 for D (6 bases). There are 13 residues in the CDR3. Germline V gene lookup returns CDR1 DFQATT and CDR2 SNEGSKA (reference sequence). The V and J ends lost 6 bases and 2 bases respectively, with 14 bases between them. This CDR3 reads CSAPQGLTYEQYF. As DNA, the CDR3 is TGCAGTGCACCCCAGGGGCTTACCTACGAGCAGTACTTC.

The chain combines TRBV15 with TRBJ2-7; D unclear. The J call may be wrong; the DNA end is better matched by TRBJ2-5. From germline, CDR1 is LNHNV and CDR2 YYDKDF (reference sequence). The CDR3 has 13 residues. CDR3: CATSRGAGETQYF. The CDR3 coding sequence is TGTGCCACCAGCAGAGGAGCCGGAGAGACCCAGTACTTC.

This clonotype was detected ten times or more. The V call is TRBV20-1, the J call TRBJ2-1, with no clear D. CDR3 length equals 12 residues. Germline loops: CDR1 DFQATT, CDR2 SNEGSKA (reference sequence). V was trimmed by 3 bases and J by 7 bases, leaving 10 bases between them. CDR3 protein: CSASDRFNEQFF. CDR3 nucleotide sequence: TGCAGTGCTAGCGACCGCTTTAATGAGCAGTTCTTC.

This clonotype has a handful of counts. The chain carries TRBV5-5 and TRBJ2-3; TRBD1 aligns across 10 bases. The CDR3 loop spans 15 amino acids. The ends lost 2 bases at V and 3 bases at J; junction bases unmatched: 3. The V gene's germline CDR1 is SGHKS and CDR2 YYEKEE (reference sequence). This CDR3 reads CASSLQDRGTDTQYF. DNA for the CDR3: TGTGCCAGCAGCTTACAGGACAGGGGGACAGATACGCAGTATTTT.

This clonotype has just a few counts. The rearrangement links TRBV4-1 to TRBJ1-2; weak D call: TRBD1 (6 bases). This CDR3 contains 15 residues. Trimming cost V 2 bases and J 4 bases, with 14 bases left between them. Germline CDR1 and CDR2: MGHRA and YSYEKL. The CDR3 region is CASSQYLGAAYGYTF. CDR3 in DNA: TGCGCCAGCAGCCAATACCTGGGGGCGGCCTATGGCTACACCTTC.

This clonotype appeared a single time. The rearrangement uses TRBV7-6 and TRBJ1-6; D possibly corresponds to TRBD1 (5 bases). The V end was cut by 5 bases, the J end by 9 bases, with 17 bases between. Germline CDR1 is SGHVS and CDR2 is FNYEAQ. The CDR3 spans 15 residues. The DNA of the CDR3 is TGTGCCAGCAGCCAGGCCGGGACTTCGGGTTCACCCCTCCACTTT. Encoded protein: CASSQAGTSGSPLHF.

This clonotype was seen only a few times. This chain uses TRBV12-3 or TRBV12-4 with TRBJ2-3; TRBD2 might be the D (5 bases). This CDR3 spans 15 amino acids. Trimming cost V 0 bases and J 4 bases, with 11 bases left between them. The CDR3 protein is CASSLARLLADTQYF. In nucleotides, the CDR3 is TGTGCCAGCAGTTTAGCGCGTCTACTAGCAGATACGCAGTATTTT.

This chain links TRBV27 with TRBJ1-5; the D gene is possibly TRBD1 (5 bases). CDR3 length: 13 amino acids. The ends were cut back, 8 bases at V and 10 bases at J, with 18 bases in the middle. From germline, CDR1 is MNHEY and CDR2 SMNVEV (reference sequence). This CDR3 reads CASEVAGSQPQHF. In DNA, the CDR3 is TGTGCCAGCGAGGTGGCAGGGTCTCAACCCCAGCATTTT.

V is TRBV6-1 and J is TRBJ2-1; 9 bases match TRBD1. The junction had 13 bases not matched to a gene; V was cut back by 10 bases and J by 9 bases. This CDR3 is 14 amino acids long. Germline V gene sequence: CDR1 MNHNS, CDR2 SASEGT. The CDR3 DNA reads TGTGCCACCCTTCTTGGACAGGGGCTCGGTGAGCAGTTCTTC. It encodes CATLLGQGLGEQFF.